Below are 16 T cell receptor beta chains sequenced from a single sample in a study of cytomegalovirus exposure and HLA in healthy donors. Amplification used 60 Vbeta primers and 13 Jbeta primers. Data came from immunoSEQ multiplex PCR; TCRdb stores just in-frame clones and leaves some out. The sample lists more than 95,000 clones; about 80% were seen once. Specimen: PBMCs. The receptors were sampled from a man aged 25-40 years in good health and CMV-seronegative.

The J gene is TRBJ1-5, the V gene TRBV10-3, with D possibly being TRBD1 (5 bases). V was trimmed by 4 bases and J by 11 bases, leaving 15 bases between them. The CDR3 covers 13 residues. Per germline, CDR1 ENHRY and CDR2 SYGVKD. In DNA form, the CDR3 reads TGTGCCATCAGTGTGGGGGGGGGAGGGTCCCAGCATTTT. Amino acids: CAISVGGGGSQHF.

This rearrangement joins TRBV6-5 to TRBJ2-1, with 7 bases lining up with TRBD2. Trimming removed 5 bases from V and 14 bases from J; junction bases left unmatched: 12. Germline CDR1 is MNHEY and CDR2 is SVGAGI. CDR3 size: 13 residues. The CDR3 loop is CASSRREPGREFF. CDR3 nucleotide sequence: TGTGCCAGCAGTCGCCGGGAACCGGGGAGGGAGTTCTTC.

This chain links TRBV4-3 with TRBJ1-2, with TRBD1 as a possible D gene (5 bases). The CDR3 is 13 amino acids. Germline V gene data show CDR1 as LGHNA and CDR2 as YSLEER. Trimming cost V 1 base and J 8 bases, with 11 bases left between them. The chain's CDR3 is CASSQAGESGYTF. CDR3 sequence (DNA): TGCGCCAGCAGCCAAGCGGGGGAATCCGGCTACACCTTC.

The rearrangement links TRBV5-1 to TRBJ2-7; D is ambiguous. CDR3 length: 14 amino acids. CDR1 and CDR2 (germline): SGHRS, YFSETQ. The V end lost 1 base, the J end lost 0 bases, and 8 bases lay between the germline ends. The CDR3 loop reads CASSLYPSSYEQYF. The CDR3 coding sequence is TGCGCCAGCAGCTTGTATCCTTCCTCCTACGAGCAGTACTTC. Using reference TRBV5-1 and TRBJ2-7 for the parts outside the CDR3, the full variable domain is KAGVTQTPRYLIKTRGQQVTLSCSPISGHRSVSWYQQTPGQGLQFLFEYFSETQRNKGNFPGRFSGRQFSNSRSEMNVSTLELGDSALYLCASSLYPSSYEQYFGPGTRLTVT.

CDR3 region: CASSSLAGGAYEQYF. The CDR3 nucleotides read TGTGCCAGCAGCTCCCTAGCGGGAGGAGCCTACGAGCAGTACTTC. V and J are TRBV9 and TRBJ2-7; 11 nucleotides align to TRBD2. The CDR3 totals 15 residues. The ends lost 4 bases at V and 2 bases at J; junction bases unmatched: 5. CDR1 and CDR2 from the germline V gene are SGDLS and YYNGEE.

The rearrangement links TRBV6-5 to TRBJ2-5; 8 bases agree with TRBD1. With V trimmed by 6 bases and J by 4 bases, 4 bases remained unmatched. The CDR3 has 13 residues. Germline V gene sequence: CDR1 MNHEY, CDR2 SVGAGI. The CDR3 nucleotides read TGTGCCAGCAGCAGCGACAGGGGAGAGACCCAGTACTTC. It specifies CASSSDRGETQYF.

The chain couples TRBV6-1 to TRBJ1-4; TRBD1 is a possible D gene (6 bases). V was cut by 4 bases and J by 0 bases, with 18 bases left in between. CDR1 and CDR2 from the germline V gene are MNHNS and SASEGT. The CDR3 runs 18 residues. CDR3 region: CASSVYGTGKTTNEKLFF. The CDR3 bases are TGTGCCAGCAGTGTATATGGCACAGGGAAAACAACTAATGAAAAACTGTTTTTT.

The genes are TRBV28 and TRBJ1-5, with no clear D. Germline loops: CDR1 MDHEN, CDR2 SYDVKM. The CDR3 is 14 residues long. Trimming left V 1 base short and J 0 bases short, with 4 bases between. The CDR3 region is CASSLFHSNQPQHF. CDR3 coding DNA: TGTGCCAGCAGTTTATTTCATAGCAATCAGCCCCAGCATTTT.

As for this clone: No DNA is shown, since the ends of the CDR3 on it are uncertain; the CDR3 is the one TCRdb lists. This rearrangement joins TRBV19 to TRBJ2-7; the listed D gene, TRBD1, was not tested against the DNA. CDR1 and CDR2 (germline): LNHDA, SQIVND (reference sequence). Including both end residues, the CDR3 is 15 amino acids long. This CDR3 is CASSMEGDRLSGQYF.

This CDR3 reads CASSRELEQFF. The CDR3 DNA reads as TGTGCCAGCAGCCGAGAGCTTGAGCAGTTCTTC. This chain connects TRBV7-8 to TRBJ2-1; unclear D gene. Germline loops: CDR1 SGHVS, CDR2 FQNEAQ. The CDR3 is 11 amino acids. V was pared by 5 bases and J by 9 bases, with 8 bases between.

V gene TRBV4-1 combines with J gene TRBJ2-1, with D possibly TRBD1 on 5 matching bases. The CDR3 consists of 16 residues. Trimming left V 0 bases short and J 5 bases short, with 14 bases between. Germline V gene sequence: CDR1 MGHRA, CDR2 YSYEKL. The CDR3 DNA is TGCGCCAGCAGCCAAGAATTGGTGCCCAGGGACAATGAGCAGTTCTTC. It codes for CASSQELVPRDNEQFF.

This chain uses TRBV5-1 with TRBJ2-3; D remains ambiguous. The CDR3 is made up of 16 amino acids. Per the germline V gene, CDR1 is SGHRS and CDR2 is YFSETQ. Trimming took off 3 bases at V and 0 bases at J, with 14 bases between the two ends. The CDR3 here is CASSYYGGSSTDTQYF. In DNA, the CDR3 is TGCGCCAGCAGCTACTACGGCGGATCTAGCACAGATACGCAGTATTTT. The whole variable domain, filled in from reference TRBV5-1 and TRBJ2-3, reads KAGVTQTPRYLIKTRGQQVTLSCSPISGHRSVSWYQQTPGQGLQFLFEYFSETQRNKGNFPGRFSGRQFSNSRSEMNVSTLELGDSALYLCASSYYGGSSTDTQYFGPGTRLTVL.

V is TRBV27 and J is TRBJ1-5, with D unclear. V was shortened by 6 bases and J by 4 bases, with 10 bases between the two germline ends. The CDR3 extends over 13 amino acids. Germline CDR1 MNHEY, CDR2 SMNVEV (reference sequence). This chain's CDR3 is CASRGDRNQPQHF. CDR3 nucleotides: TGTGCCAGCAGAGGAGACCGAAATCAGCCCCAGCATTTT.

The V call is TRBV2, the J call TRBJ1-4; TRBD1 matches at 8 bases. The V gene's germline CDR1 is SNHLY and CDR2 FYNNEI. J lost 5 bases, V lost 4 bases, and 6 bases had no gene match. The CDR3 has 15 residues. The DNA for the CDR3 is TGTGCCAGCAGTGCAAGACAGGGGTTAAATGAAAAACTGTTTTTT. Protein product: CASSARQGLNEKLFF. The entire variable domain, with the rest obtained from reference TRBV2 and TRBJ1-4, is as follows: EPEVTQTPSHQVTQMGQEVILRCVPISNHLYFYWYRQILGQKVEFLVSFYNNEISEKSEIFDDQFSVERPDGSNFTLKIRSTKLEDSAMYFCASSARQGLNEKLFFGSGTQLSVL.

The chain is built from TRBV2 and TRBJ2-7; TRBD1 aligns across 7 bases. V shed 6 bases and J 2 bases; nucleotides not matched to a gene: 4. The germline CDR1 and CDR2 sequences are SNHLY and FYNNEI. The CDR3 sequence is 13 residues long. The CDR3 here is CASRAGTAYEQYF. The CDR3 bases are TGTGCCAGCAGGGCCGGGACAGCCTACGAGCAGTACTTC. Based on the CDR3 plus reference TRBV2 and TRBJ2-7, the full variable domain is EPEVTQTPSHQVTQMGQEVILRCVPISNHLYFYWYRQILGQKVEFLVSFYNNEISEKSEIFDDQFSVERPDGSNFTLKIRSTKLEDSAMYFCASRAGTAYEQYFGPGTRLTVT.

CDR3: CAISESRGQGAGNTEAFF. In DNA form, the CDR3 reads TGTGCCATCAGTGAGTCTCGGGGACAGGGGGCAGGGAACACTGAAGCTTTCTTT. The chain joins TRBV10-3 to TRBJ1-1; 12 bases agree with TRBD1. This CDR3 is built from 18 residues. The trim removed 0 bases at V and 1 base at J, leaving 6 bases unmatched. Germline V gives CDR1 ENHRY, CDR2 SYGVKD.